These T cell receptor beta chains were read from a single sample in a study of blood T cell repertoires in COVID-19. The data were produced by immunoSEQ multiplex PCR, yet TCRdb's version contains in-frame clones alone and is incomplete. This table holds some 400,000 clones, roughly nine tenths found once. Material for sequencing was PBMCs or T cells enriched from blood (not recorded which). Receptors originate from a woman aged 40 to 50 who had been exposed to COVID-19. The CDR3 runs from the conserved cysteine through the conserved F or W. The order of the fields is J gene, clone size, D gene, V gene, CDR3 DNA, CDR3 protein. The D gene is left open where the match is weak. Only part of the rows carry a size: once, few, many, or a class if the clone is expanded.

j_gene: TRBJ2-1; abundance: -; d_gene: TRBD2; v_gene: TRBV12-5; CDR3nt: TGTGCTAGCGGTCGGCTAGCGGGCGGGAATGAGCAGTTCTTC; CDR3aa: CASGRLAGGNEQFF
j_gene: TRBJ2-5; abundance: -; d_gene: TRBD2; v_gene: TRBV19; CDR3nt: TGTGCCAGTAGGAAGAGCGGGGGGTACCAAGAGACCCAGTACTTC; CDR3aa: CASRKSGGYQETQYF
j_gene: TRBJ2-3; abundance: once; d_gene: TRBD1; v_gene: TRBV7-2; CDR3nt: TGTGCCAGCAGCTTAGTACAGGGGATTCAGTATTTT; CDR3aa: CASSLVQGIQYF
j_gene: TRBJ1-1; abundance: -; d_gene: -; v_gene: TRBV5-8; CDR3nt: TGTGCCAGCAGCTTGTGGCGGGGGGCCAACACTGAAGCTTTCTTT; CDR3aa: CASSLWRGANTEAFF
j_gene: TRBJ2-1; abundance: -; d_gene: TRBD2; v_gene: TRBV11-2; CDR3nt: TGTGCCAGCGGGATGGTCAGCGGGGGGGCCGTTGAGCAGTTCTTC; CDR3aa: CASGMVSGGAVEQFF
j_gene: TRBJ1-1; abundance: -; d_gene: -; v_gene: TRBV12-3/TRBV12-4; CDR3nt: TGTGCCAGCAGCCGGTTCACTGAAGCTTTCTTT; CDR3aa: CASSRFTEAFF
j_gene: TRBJ2-7; abundance: -; d_gene: TRBD1; v_gene: TRBV5-4; CDR3nt: TGTGCCAGCAGCTCCTTGACAGGGATCACCTACGAGCAGTACTTC; CDR3aa: CASSSLTGITYEQYF
j_gene: TRBJ1-1; abundance: -; d_gene: -; v_gene: TRBV3-1/TRBV3-2; CDR3nt: TGTGCCAGCAGCCAGGGGGTGGGGAGGTCAAAAGCTTTCTTT; CDR3aa: CASSQGVGRSKAFF
j_gene: TRBJ1-5; abundance: once; d_gene: -; v_gene: TRBV30; CDR3nt: TGTGCCTGGAGTGCACAGGGAAATCAGCCCCAGCATTTT; CDR3aa: CAWSAQGNQPQHF
j_gene: TRBJ1-3; abundance: -; d_gene: -; v_gene: TRBV18; CDR3nt: TGTGCCAGCTCATCAGACAGGATCTCTGGAAACACCATATATTTT; CDR3aa: CASSSDRISGNTIYF
j_gene: TRBJ1-3; abundance: -; d_gene: -; v_gene: TRBV25-1; CDR3nt: TGTGCCAGTGGGCTTACTGGAAACACCATATATTTT; CDR3aa: CASGLTGNTIYF
j_gene: TRBJ1-2; abundance: -; d_gene: TRBD1; v_gene: TRBV18; CDR3nt: TGTGCCAGCTCACCAGACAGGGCGCCGGCTATCCTAGGCTACACCTTC; CDR3aa: CASSPDRAPAILGYTF
j_gene: TRBJ1-3; abundance: -; d_gene: -; v_gene: TRBV5-1; CDR3nt: TGCGCCAGCAGCTTGGTGTTAGGGGGCTCTGGAAACACCATATATTTT; CDR3aa: CASSLVLGGSGNTIYF
j_gene: TRBJ2-7; abundance: -; d_gene: TRBD1; v_gene: TRBV4-1; CDR3nt: TGCGCCAGCAGCCAAGCCCCCCCCGGACAGGCCTACGAGCAGTACTTC; CDR3aa: CASSQAPPGQAYEQYF
j_gene: TRBJ1-5; abundance: -; d_gene: -; v_gene: TRBV29-1; CDR3nt: TGCAGCGTTGTTCAGGAAAGCAATCAGCCCCAGCATTTT; CDR3aa: CSVVQESNQPQHF
j_gene: TRBJ1-3; abundance: -; d_gene: -; v_gene: TRBV15; CDR3nt: TGTGCCACCAGCAGAAAAAAGGGGGGGACTGGTGGAAACACCATATATTTT; CDR3aa: CATSRKKGGTGGNTIYF
j_gene: TRBJ1-1; abundance: -; d_gene: -; v_gene: TRBV5-1; CDR3nt: TGCGCCAGCAGCTTACAAGGGGGACAGAACACTGAAGCTTTCTTT; CDR3aa: CASSLQGGQNTEAFF
j_gene: TRBJ2-2; abundance: -; d_gene: TRBD2; v_gene: TRBV11-3; CDR3nt: TGTGCCAGCAGTCATCCCCTGACTAGCGGGAGAGTCGGGGAGCTGTTTTTT; CDR3aa: CASSHPLTSGRVGELFF
j_gene: TRBJ2-7; abundance: once; d_gene: TRBD1; v_gene: TRBV2; CDR3nt: TGTGCCAGCAGGCTGGGACAGAGTCACTCCTACGAGCAGTACTTC; CDR3aa: CASRLGQSHSYEQYF
j_gene: TRBJ2-1; abundance: once; d_gene: TRBD2; v_gene: TRBV7-3; CDR3nt: TGTGCCAGCAGCTTTCTAGCGGGAGTAGACAATGAGCAGTTCTTC; CDR3aa: CASSFLAGVDNEQFF
j_gene: TRBJ2-7; abundance: once; d_gene: TRBD1; v_gene: TRBV30; CDR3nt: TGTGCCTGGAGTCACAGGGGCACCTACGAGCAGTACTTC; CDR3aa: CAWSHRGTYEQYF
j_gene: TRBJ1-2; abundance: -; d_gene: -; v_gene: TRBV12-3/TRBV12-4; CDR3nt: TGTGCCAGCAGTTTACCCGGCGGTGGCTACACCTTC; CDR3aa: CASSLPGGGYTF
j_gene: TRBJ1-4; abundance: -; d_gene: -; v_gene: TRBV30; CDR3nt: TGTGCCTGCGCTAGAGGCAGAACTAATGAAAAACTGTTTTTT; CDR3aa: CACARGRTNEKLFF
j_gene: TRBJ2-3; abundance: -; d_gene: -; v_gene: TRBV9; CDR3nt: TGTGCCAGCAGCGTAGCGGGCACAGATACGCAGTATTTT; CDR3aa: CASSVAGTDTQYF
j_gene: TRBJ1-1; abundance: -; d_gene: -; v_gene: TRBV7-8; CDR3nt: TGTGCCAGCAGCTTTACAACAGGCGGATTGTCTGAAGCTTTCTTT; CDR3aa: CASSFTTGGLSEAFF
j_gene: TRBJ2-1; abundance: -; d_gene: TRBD1; v_gene: TRBV2; CDR3nt: TGTGCCAGCAGTGATCCCGGGACAGTCAAATCGAATGAGCAGTTCTTC; CDR3aa: CASSDPGTVKSNEQFF
j_gene: TRBJ2-5; abundance: -; d_gene: -; v_gene: TRBV19; CDR3nt: TGTGCCAGTAGTGAACCTAGCGTTGGGACCCAGTACTTC; CDR3aa: CASSEPSVGTQYF
j_gene: TRBJ1-2; abundance: -; d_gene: TRBD1; v_gene: TRBV7-6; CDR3nt: TGTGCCAGCAGCCTCGGACAGGGGGAGGCCTATGGCTACACCTTC; CDR3aa: CASSLGQGEAYGYTF
j_gene: TRBJ2-7; abundance: -; d_gene: TRBD1; v_gene: TRBV10-2; CDR3nt: TGCGCCAGCAGTCGCGAGACAGGGGGGATATACGAGCAGTACTTC; CDR3aa: CASSRETGGIYEQYF
j_gene: TRBJ2-6; abundance: -; d_gene: TRBD1; v_gene: TRBV6-4; CDR3nt: TGTGCCAGCAGTGACTCCTTTCTAGGGGGACAGGACCGTTCTGGGGCCAACGTCCTGACTTTC; CDR3aa: CASSDSFLGGQDRSGANVLTF
j_gene: TRBJ1-1; abundance: -; d_gene: -; v_gene: TRBV12-3/TRBV12-4; CDR3nt: TGTGCCAGCAGTTTAAGGGGGAGCCGTGAAGCTTTCTTT; CDR3aa: CASSLRGSREAFF
j_gene: TRBJ2-5; abundance: -; d_gene: TRBD2; v_gene: TRBV24-1; CDR3nt: TGTGCCACCAGTGACCCGGGGGGGCAAGAGACCCAGTACTTC; CDR3aa: CATSDPGGQETQYF
j_gene: TRBJ2-3; abundance: -; d_gene: -; v_gene: TRBV2; CDR3nt: TGTGCCAGCAGGCTAGAGGGTACGCAGTATTTT; CDR3aa: CASRLEGTQYF
j_gene: TRBJ1-5; abundance: -; d_gene: -; v_gene: TRBV12-5; CDR3nt: TGTGCTAGTGGTTTTGAGTATCAGCCCCAGCATTTT; CDR3aa: CASGFEYQPQHF
j_gene: TRBJ2-7; abundance: -; d_gene: -; v_gene: TRBV7-2; CDR3nt: TGTGCCAGCAGCGGGTTCGGCGGGCCTTACGAGCAGTACTTC; CDR3aa: CASSGFGGPYEQYF
j_gene: TRBJ2-2; abundance: -; d_gene: TRBD1; v_gene: TRBV7-2; CDR3nt: TGTGCCAGCAGCTTGGAACGGACAGGGGTTGCCGGGGAGCTGTTTTTT; CDR3aa: CASSLERTGVAGELFF
j_gene: TRBJ2-2; abundance: -; d_gene: -; v_gene: TRBV7-2; CDR3nt: TGTGCCAGCAGCTTAACGGGGACTTACACCGGGGAGCTGTTTTTT; CDR3aa: CASSLTGTYTGELFF
j_gene: TRBJ1-1; abundance: -; d_gene: -; v_gene: TRBV5-5; CDR3nt: TGTGCCAGCAGCTCCCAGGGGCGGACTGAAGCTTTCTTT; CDR3aa: CASSSQGRTEAFF
j_gene: TRBJ1-2; abundance: few; d_gene: -; v_gene: TRBV18; CDR3nt: TGTGCCAGTCGAGCGGGGGCCGTCCCCTATGGCTACACCTTC; CDR3aa: CASRAGAVPYGYTF
j_gene: TRBJ2-1; abundance: -; d_gene: TRBD2; v_gene: TRBV9; CDR3nt: TGTGCCAGCAGCACTCCTACTAGCGGGAGGGTCCATGAGCAGTTCTTC; CDR3aa: CASSTPTSGRVHEQFF
j_gene: TRBJ2-7; abundance: -; d_gene: -; v_gene: TRBV7-8; CDR3nt: TGTGCCAGCAGCTTCAGGGCCGGGAGCAACCCCTACGAGCAGTACTTC; CDR3aa: CASSFRAGSNPYEQYF
j_gene: TRBJ1-2; abundance: -; d_gene: TRBD1; v_gene: TRBV9; CDR3nt: TGTGCCAGCAGCGGGGACAGAGATAACTATGGCTACACCTTC; CDR3aa: CASSGDRDNYGYTF
j_gene: TRBJ1-2; abundance: once; d_gene: TRBD1; v_gene: TRBV3-1/TRBV3-2; CDR3nt: TGTGCCAGCAGCCCCGGGACAGGGAACTATGGCTACACCTTC; CDR3aa: CASSPGTGNYGYTF
j_gene: TRBJ1-6; abundance: once; d_gene: TRBD1; v_gene: TRBV12-3/TRBV12-4; CDR3nt: TGTGCCAGCATGGGACAGGGGTCACCCCTCCACTTT; CDR3aa: CASMGQGSPLHF
j_gene: TRBJ1-4; abundance: -; d_gene: -; v_gene: TRBV28; CDR3nt: TGTGCCAGCAGCAAGGGGGGGCAGGATGAAAAACTGTTTTTT; CDR3aa: CASSKGGQDEKLFF